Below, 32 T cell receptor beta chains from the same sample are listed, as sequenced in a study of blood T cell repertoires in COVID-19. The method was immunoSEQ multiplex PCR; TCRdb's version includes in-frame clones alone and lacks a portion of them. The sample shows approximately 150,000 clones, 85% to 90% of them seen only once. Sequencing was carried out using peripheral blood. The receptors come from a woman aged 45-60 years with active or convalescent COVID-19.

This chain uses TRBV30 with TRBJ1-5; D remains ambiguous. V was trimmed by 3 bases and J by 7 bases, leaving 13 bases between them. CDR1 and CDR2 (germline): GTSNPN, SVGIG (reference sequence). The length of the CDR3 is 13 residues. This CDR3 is CAWSQLEGQPQHF. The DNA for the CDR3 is TGTGCCTGGAGCCAACTTGAGGGACAGCCCCAGCATTTT. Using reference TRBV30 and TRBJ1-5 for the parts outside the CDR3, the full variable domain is SQTIHQWPATLVQPVGSPLSLECTVEGTSNPNLYWYRQAAGRGLQLLFYSVGIGQISSEVPQNLSASRPQDRQFILSSKKLLLSDSGFYLCAWSQLEGQPQHFGDGTRLSIL.

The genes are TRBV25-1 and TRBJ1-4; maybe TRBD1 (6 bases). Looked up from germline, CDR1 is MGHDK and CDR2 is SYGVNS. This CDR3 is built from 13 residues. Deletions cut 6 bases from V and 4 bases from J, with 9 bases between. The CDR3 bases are TGTGCCAGCAGGGACAGTTATAATGAAAAACTGTTTTTT. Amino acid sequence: CASRDSYNEKLFF.

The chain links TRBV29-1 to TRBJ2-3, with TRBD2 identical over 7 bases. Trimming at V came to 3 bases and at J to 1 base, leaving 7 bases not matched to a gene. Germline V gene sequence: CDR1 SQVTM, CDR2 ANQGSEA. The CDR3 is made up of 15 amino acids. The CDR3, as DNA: TGCAGCGTTGACGTCTGGGCGGGGGGCACAGATACGCAGTATTTT. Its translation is CSVDVWAGGTDTQYF.

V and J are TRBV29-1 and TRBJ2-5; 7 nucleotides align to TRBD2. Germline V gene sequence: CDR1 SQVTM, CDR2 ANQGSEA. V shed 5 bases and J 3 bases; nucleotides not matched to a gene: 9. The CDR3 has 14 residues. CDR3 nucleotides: TGCAGCGTTACTGGATTGGGGACTAAAGAGACCCAGTACTTC. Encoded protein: CSVTGLGTKETQYF.

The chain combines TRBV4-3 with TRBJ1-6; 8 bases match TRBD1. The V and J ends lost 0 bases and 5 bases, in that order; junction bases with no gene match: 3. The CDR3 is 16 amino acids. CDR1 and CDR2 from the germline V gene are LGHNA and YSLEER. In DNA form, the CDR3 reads TGCGCCAGCAGCCAAGATAGGACAGGGCATAATTCACCCCTCCACTTT. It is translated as CASSQDRTGHNSPLHF.

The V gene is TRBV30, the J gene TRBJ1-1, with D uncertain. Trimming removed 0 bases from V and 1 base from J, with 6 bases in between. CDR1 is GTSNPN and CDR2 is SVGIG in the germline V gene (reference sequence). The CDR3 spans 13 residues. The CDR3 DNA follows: TGTGCCTGGAGTGTGGGCAGGAACACTGAAGCTTTCTTT. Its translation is CAWSVGRNTEAFF. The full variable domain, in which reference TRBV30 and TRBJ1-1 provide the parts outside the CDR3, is SQTIHQWPATLVQPVGSPLSLECTVEGTSNPNLYWYRQAAGRGLQLLFYSVGIGQISSEVPQNLSASRPQDRQFILSSKKLLLSDSGFYLCAWSVGRNTEAFFGQGTRLTVV.

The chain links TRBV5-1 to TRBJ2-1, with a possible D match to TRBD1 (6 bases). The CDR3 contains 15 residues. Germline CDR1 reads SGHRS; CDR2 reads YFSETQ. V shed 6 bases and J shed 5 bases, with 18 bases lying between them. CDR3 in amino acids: CASTDARDTNNEQFF. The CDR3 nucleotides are TGCGCCAGCACTGACGCAAGGGACACAAACAATGAGCAGTTCTTC.

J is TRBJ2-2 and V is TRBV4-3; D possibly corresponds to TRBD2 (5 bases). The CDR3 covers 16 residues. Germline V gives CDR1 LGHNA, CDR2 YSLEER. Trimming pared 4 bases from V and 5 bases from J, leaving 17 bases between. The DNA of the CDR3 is TGCGCCAGCAGCCGAACTCTAGCTGCAGGAACCGGGGAGCTGTTTTTT. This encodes CASSRTLAAGTGELFF.

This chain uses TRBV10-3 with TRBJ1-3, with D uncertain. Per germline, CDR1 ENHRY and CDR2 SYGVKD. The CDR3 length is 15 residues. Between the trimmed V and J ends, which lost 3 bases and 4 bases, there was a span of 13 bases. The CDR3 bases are TGTGCCATCAGTGACCGGTCGGGAATAGGAAACACCATATATTTT. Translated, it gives CAISDRSGIGNTIYF.

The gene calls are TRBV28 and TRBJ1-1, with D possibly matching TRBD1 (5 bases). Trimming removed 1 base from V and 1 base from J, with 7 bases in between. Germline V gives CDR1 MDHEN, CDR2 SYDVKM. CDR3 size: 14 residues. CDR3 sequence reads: CASSLSGENTEAFF. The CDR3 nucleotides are TGTGCCAGCAGTTTATCGGGGGAGAACACTGAAGCTTTCTTT. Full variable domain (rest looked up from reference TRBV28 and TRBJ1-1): DVKVTQSSRYLVKRTGEKVFLECVQDMDHENMFWYRQDPGLGLRLIYFSYDVKMKEKGDIPEGYSVSREKKERFSLILESASTNQTSMYLCASSLSGENTEAFFGQGTRLTVV.

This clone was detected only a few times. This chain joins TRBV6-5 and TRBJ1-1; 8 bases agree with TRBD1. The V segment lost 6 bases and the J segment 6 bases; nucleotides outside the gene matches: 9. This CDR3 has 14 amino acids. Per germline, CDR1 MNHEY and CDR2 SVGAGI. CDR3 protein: CASSSDRDLPEAFF. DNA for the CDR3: TGTGCCAGCAGCTCGGACAGGGATCTGCCTGAAGCTTTCTTT.

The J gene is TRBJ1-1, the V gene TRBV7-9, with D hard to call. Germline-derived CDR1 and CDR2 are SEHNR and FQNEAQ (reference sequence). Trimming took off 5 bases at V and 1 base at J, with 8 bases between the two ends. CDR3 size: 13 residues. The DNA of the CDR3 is TGTGCCAGCAGCATCGGGTCGAACACTGAAGCTTTCTTT. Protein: CASSIGSNTEAFF.

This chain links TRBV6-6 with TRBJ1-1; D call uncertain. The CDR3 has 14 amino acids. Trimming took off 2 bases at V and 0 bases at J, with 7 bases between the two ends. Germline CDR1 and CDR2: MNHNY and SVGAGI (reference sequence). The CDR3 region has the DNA TGTGCCAGCAGTTACACAGCCTTGAACACTGAAGCTTTCTTT. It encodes CASSYTALNTEAFF.

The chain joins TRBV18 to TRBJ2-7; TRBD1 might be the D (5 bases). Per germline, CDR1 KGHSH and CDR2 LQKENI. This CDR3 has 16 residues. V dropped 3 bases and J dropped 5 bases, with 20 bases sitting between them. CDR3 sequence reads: CASSPGLGQGVNEQYF. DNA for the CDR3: TGTGCCAGCTCACCCGGGTTGGGGCAGGGTGTGAACGAGCAGTACTTC. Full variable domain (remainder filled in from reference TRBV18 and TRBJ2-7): NAGVMQNPRHLVRRRGQEARLRCSPMKGHSHVYWYRQLPEEGLKFMVYLQKENIIDESGMPKERFSAEFPKEGPSILRIQQVVRGDSAAYFCASSPGLGQGVNEQYFGPGTRLTVT.

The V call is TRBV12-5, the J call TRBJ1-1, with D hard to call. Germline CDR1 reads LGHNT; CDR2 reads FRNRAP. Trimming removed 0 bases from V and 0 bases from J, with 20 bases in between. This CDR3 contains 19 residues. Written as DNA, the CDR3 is TGTGCTAGTGGTTTGGTATCTGCGAGGGCCCCAGAGATGAACACTGAAGCTTTCTTT. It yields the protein CASGLVSARAPEMNTEAFF.

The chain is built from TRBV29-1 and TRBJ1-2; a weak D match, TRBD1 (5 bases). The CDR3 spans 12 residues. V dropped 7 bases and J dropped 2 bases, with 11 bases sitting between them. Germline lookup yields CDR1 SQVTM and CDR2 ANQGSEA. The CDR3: CSALTDNYGYTF. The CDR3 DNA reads TGCAGCGCCCTGACAGACAACTATGGCTACACCTTC.

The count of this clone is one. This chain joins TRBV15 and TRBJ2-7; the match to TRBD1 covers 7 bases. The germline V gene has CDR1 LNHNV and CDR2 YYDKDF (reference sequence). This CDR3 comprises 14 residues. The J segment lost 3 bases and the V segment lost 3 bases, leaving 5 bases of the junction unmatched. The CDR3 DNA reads TGTGCCACCAGCAGCTCTGGGACAGACTACGAGCAGTACTTC. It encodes CATSSSGTDYEQYF.

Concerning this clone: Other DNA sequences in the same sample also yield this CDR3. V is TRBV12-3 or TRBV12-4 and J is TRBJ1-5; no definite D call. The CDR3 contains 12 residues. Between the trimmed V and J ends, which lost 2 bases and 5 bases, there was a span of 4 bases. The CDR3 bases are TGTGCCAGCAGTTTAAGCGATCAGCCCCAGCATTTT. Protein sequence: CASSLSDQPQHF.

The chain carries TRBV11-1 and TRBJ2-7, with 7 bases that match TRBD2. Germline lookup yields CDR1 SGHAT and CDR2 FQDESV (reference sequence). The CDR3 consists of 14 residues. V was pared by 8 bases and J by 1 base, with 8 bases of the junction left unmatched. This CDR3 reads CASEDLAASYEQYF. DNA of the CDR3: TGTGCCAGCGAGGACCTAGCGGCGTCCTACGAGCAGTACTTC.

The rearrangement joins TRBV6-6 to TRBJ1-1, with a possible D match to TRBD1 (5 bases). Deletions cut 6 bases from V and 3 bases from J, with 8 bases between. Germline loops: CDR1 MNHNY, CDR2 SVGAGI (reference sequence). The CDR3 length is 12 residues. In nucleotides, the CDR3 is TGTGCCAGCAGCGACAGATACACTGAAGCTTTCTTT. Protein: CASSDRYTEAFF.

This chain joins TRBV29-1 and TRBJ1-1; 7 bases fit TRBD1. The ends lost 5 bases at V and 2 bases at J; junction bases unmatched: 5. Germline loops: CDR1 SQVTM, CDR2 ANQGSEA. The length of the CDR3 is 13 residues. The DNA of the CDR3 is TGCAGCGTTAAGGGACAGCTAAACACTGAAGCTTTCTTT. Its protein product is CSVKGQLNTEAFF.

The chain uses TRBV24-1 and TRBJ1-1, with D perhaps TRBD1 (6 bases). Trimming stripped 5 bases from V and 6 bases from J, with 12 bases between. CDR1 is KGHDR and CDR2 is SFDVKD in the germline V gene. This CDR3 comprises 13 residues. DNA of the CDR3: TGTGCCACCAGTGCCACGACAGGTCCTGAAGCTTTCTTT. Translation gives CATSATTGPEAFF.

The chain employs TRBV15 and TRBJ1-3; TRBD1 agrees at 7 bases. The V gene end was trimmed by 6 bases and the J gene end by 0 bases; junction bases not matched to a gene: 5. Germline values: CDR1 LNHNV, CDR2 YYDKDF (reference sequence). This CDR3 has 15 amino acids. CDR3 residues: CATSLTGSSGNTIYF. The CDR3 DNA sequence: TGTGCCACCAGTCTGACAGGGAGCTCTGGAAACACCATATATTTT.

The CDR3 DNA follows: TGCGCCAGCAGCCGTACACACCAGGATAACTATGGCTACACCTTC. It yields the protein CASSRTHQDNYGYTF. The chain employs TRBV4-1 and TRBJ1-2; D remains ambiguous. With 4 bases removed from V and 1 base from J, the gap between germline ends came to 13 bases. The germline gives CDR1 MGHRA, CDR2 YSYEKL. This CDR3 contains 15 residues.

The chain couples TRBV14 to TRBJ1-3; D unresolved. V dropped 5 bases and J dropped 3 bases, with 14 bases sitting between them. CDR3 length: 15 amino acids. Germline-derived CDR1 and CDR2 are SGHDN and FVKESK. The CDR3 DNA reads TGTGCCAGCAGCTTCGGACGGCGGGGTGGAAACACCATATATTTT. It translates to CASSFGRRGGNTIYF.

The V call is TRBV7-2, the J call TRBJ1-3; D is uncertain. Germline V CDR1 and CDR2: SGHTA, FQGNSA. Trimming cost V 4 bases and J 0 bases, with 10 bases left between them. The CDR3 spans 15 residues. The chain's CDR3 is CASSSTVSSGNTIYF. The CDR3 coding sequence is TGTGCCAGCAGCTCTACAGTGAGCTCTGGAAACACCATATATTTT.

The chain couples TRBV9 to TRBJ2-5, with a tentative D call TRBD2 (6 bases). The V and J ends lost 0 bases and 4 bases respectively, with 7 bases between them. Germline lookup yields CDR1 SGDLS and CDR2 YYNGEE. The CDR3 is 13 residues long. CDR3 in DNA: TGTGCCAGCAGCGTAGCGGGAGCAGAGACCCAGTACTTC. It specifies CASSVAGAETQYF.

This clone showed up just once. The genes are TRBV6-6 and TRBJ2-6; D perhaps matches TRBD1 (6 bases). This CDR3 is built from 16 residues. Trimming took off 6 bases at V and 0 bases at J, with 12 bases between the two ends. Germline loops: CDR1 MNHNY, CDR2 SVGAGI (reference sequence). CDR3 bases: TGTGCCAGCAGGGGCAGGGACAACTCTGGGGCCAACGTCCTGACTTTC. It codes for CASRGRDNSGANVLTF.

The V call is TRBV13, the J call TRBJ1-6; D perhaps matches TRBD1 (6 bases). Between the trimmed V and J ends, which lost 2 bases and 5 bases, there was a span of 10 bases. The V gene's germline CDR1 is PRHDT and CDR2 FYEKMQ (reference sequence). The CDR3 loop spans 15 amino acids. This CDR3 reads CASSLTGPNNSPLHF. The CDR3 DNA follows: TGTGCCAGCAGCTTAACAGGGCCCAATAATTCACCCCTCCACTTT.

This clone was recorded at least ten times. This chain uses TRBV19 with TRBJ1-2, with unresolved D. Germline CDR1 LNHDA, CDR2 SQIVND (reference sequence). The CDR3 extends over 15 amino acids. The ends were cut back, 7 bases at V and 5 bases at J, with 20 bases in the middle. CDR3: CASTPPSEGTYGYTF. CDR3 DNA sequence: TGTGCCAGTACCCCACCCTCGGAGGGCACGTATGGCTACACCTTC.

CDR3 nucleotides: TGTGCCAGCAGCCAAACTGGACAGGGCACGGAGACCCAGTACTTC. This gives the protein CASSQTGQGTETQYF. The V gene is TRBV7-8, the J gene TRBJ2-5; 8 nucleotides match TRBD1. The trim removed 5 bases at V and 5 bases at J, leaving 10 bases unmatched. The germline V gene encodes CDR1 SGHVS and CDR2 FQNEAQ. The CDR3 length is 15 residues.

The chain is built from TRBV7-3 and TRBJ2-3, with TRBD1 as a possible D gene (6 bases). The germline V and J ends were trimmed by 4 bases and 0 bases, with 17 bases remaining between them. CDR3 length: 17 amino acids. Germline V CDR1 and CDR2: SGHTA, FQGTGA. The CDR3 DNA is TGTGCCAGCAGCTCGGGACCACAGGGCAGCAGCACAGATACGCAGTATTTT. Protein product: CASSSGPQGSSTDTQYF.